Each of the 19 T cell receptor beta chains below was sequenced from the same sample in a study of identical twins. TCRdb redid the calling of the 5' RACE reads with MiXCR, one entry per CDR3 protein. The table shows 210,000 or so distinct CDR3 sequences, with roughly 15% occurring only once. These data also featured in a second study, about T cells expressing NK-cell markers.

The sample comprised CD8+ T cells sorted from blood. The receptors originated from a woman aged 18 to 35 in good health.

This clonotype was detected only a few times. V and J are TRBV7-2 and TRBJ2-1; D gene uncertain. The germline CDR1 and CDR2 sequences are SGHTA and FQGNSA. V was pared by 2 bases and J by 4 bases, with 15 bases between. The CDR3 totals 16 residues. The CDR3 loop reads CASSLTYGLTYNEQFF. As DNA, the CDR3 is TGTGCCAGCAGCTTAACTTACGGCTTAACTTACAATGAGCAGTTCTTC.

V usage is TRBV5-4 and J usage is TRBJ1-1; the match to TRBD1 covers 7 bases. The CDR3 has 16 residues. Losses at the gene ends were 4 bases for V and 1 base for J; bases not matched to a gene: 10. CDR1 SGHNT and CDR2 YYREEE come from the germline V gene (reference sequence). The CDR3 region has the DNA TGTGCCAGCAGCCAGACGGGGACAGCTCCGAACACTGAAGCTTTCTTT. Amino acids: CASSQTGTAPNTEAFF.

This clonotype was recorded many times. The chain combines TRBV5-1 with TRBJ1-1; 9 nucleotides agree with TRBD1. The V segment lost 0 bases and the J segment 3 bases; nucleotides outside the gene matches: 3. CDR1 is SGHRS, CDR2 YFSETQ, per germline. The CDR3 loop spans 15 amino acids. The CDR3 is CASSLGTGGYTEAFF. In DNA form, the CDR3 reads TGCGCCAGCAGCTTGGGTACAGGGGGCTACACTGAAGCTTTCTTT.

This clonotype has more than one count but fewer than ten. The chain is built from TRBV5-1 and TRBJ2-7; 9 nucleotides align to TRBD1. V was pared by 4 bases and J by 6 bases, with 8 bases of the junction left unmatched. CDR3 length: 14 residues. Per the germline V gene, CDR1 is SGHRS and CDR2 is YFSETQ. CDR3 amino acids: CASSPGTGSVEQYF. The CDR3 DNA reads as TGCGCCAGCAGCCCCGGGACAGGGTCCGTCGAGCAGTACTTC.

This sequence joins TRBV27 and TRBJ2-7; the D gene is possibly TRBD1 (6 bases). Per germline, CDR1 MNHEY and CDR2 SMNVEV (reference sequence). CDR3 length: 10 residues. Trimming cost V 10 bases and J 7 bases, with 11 bases left between them. CDR3: CATGRGEQYF. Written as DNA, the CDR3 is TGTGCCACCGGCAGGGGAGAGCAGTACTTC.

Only a few counts were recorded for this clonotype. J is TRBJ2-3 and V is TRBV5-1; the D gene is possibly TRBD2 (5 bases). This CDR3 comprises 16 residues. V shed 2 bases and J shed 2 bases, with 15 bases lying between them. Germline CDR1 SGHRS, CDR2 YFSETQ. The CDR3 reads CASSFTLAGITDTQYF. The CDR3 coding sequence is TGCGCCAGCAGCTTTACACTCGCCGGGATCACAGATACGCAGTATTTT.

This clonotype was detected ten times or more. The V gene is TRBV29-1, the J gene TRBJ1-1; no firm D call. This CDR3 region has 12 residues. Germline V gene sequence: CDR1 SQVTM, CDR2 ANQGSEA. V lost 5 bases, J lost 4 bases, and 11 bases lay in between. CDR3 sequence (DNA): TGCAGCGTTAATCATCTTTCCACTGAAGCTTTCTTT. Amino acid sequence: CSVNHLSTEAFF.

CDR3 DNA sequence: TGCAGCGTTGGGACTAGCGGGGTGGAGAGGCTGTTTTTT. This sequence encodes CSVGTSGVERLFF. The chain links TRBV29-1 to TRBJ2-2, with 12 bases lining up with TRBD2. V lost 4 bases to trimming and J lost 13 bases; unmatched junction nucleotides: 7. The CDR3 consists of 13 residues. The germline V gene has CDR1 SQVTM and CDR2 ANQGSEA.

The chain combines TRBV10-1 with TRBJ2-1; 11 bases map to TRBD2. J lost 0 bases, V lost 2 bases, and 6 bases had no gene match. The germline gives CDR1 WNHNN, CDR2 SYGVQD (reference sequence). The CDR3 has 18 amino acids. The CDR3 here is CASSEGLAGGSSYNEQFF. The DNA of the CDR3 is TGCGCCAGCAGTGAGGGGCTAGCGGGGGGTAGCTCCTACAATGAGCAGTTCTTC.

This clonotype was detected a few times. The genes are TRBV12-3 or TRBV12-4 and TRBJ2-1; 12 positions match TRBD2. Trimming at V came to 5 bases and at J to 8 bases, leaving 4 bases not matched to a gene. The CDR3 covers 14 residues. The chain's CDR3 is CASSPSGGGDEQFF. CDR3 nucleotides: TGTGCCAGCAGTCCTAGCGGGGGGGGCGATGAGCAGTTCTTC.

The chain is built from TRBV24-1 and TRBJ2-1; D may be TRBD1 (6 bases). The CDR3 has 16 amino acids. With 4 bases removed from V and 5 bases from J, the gap between germline ends came to 17 bases. Germline V gene data show CDR1 as KGHDR and CDR2 as SFDVKD. CDR3 sequence reads: CATSDQTGQTNNEQFF. Written as DNA, the CDR3 is TGTGCCACCAGTGACCAAACGGGACAAACTAACAATGAGCAGTTCTTC.

The J gene is TRBJ1-5, the V gene TRBV7-2, with 7 bases fitting TRBD1. Unmatched junction bases numbered 6, after V lost 11 bases and J lost 5 bases. From germline, CDR1 is SGHTA and CDR2 FQGNSA. This CDR3 region has 12 residues. The CDR3 DNA is TGTGCCTCCTCCAGGGGGGATCAGCCCCAGCATTTT. Encoded protein: CASSRGDQPQHF.

The chain employs TRBV20-1 and TRBJ2-1, with a possible D match to TRBD2 (5 bases). The length of the CDR3 is 15 residues. The V and J ends lost 0 bases and 2 bases respectively, with 11 bases between them. Germline V gene data show CDR1 as DFQATT and CDR2 as SNEGSKA (reference sequence). CDR3 coding DNA: TGCAGTGCTAGAGATTTAGGGAGTACCTACAATGAGCAGTTCTTC. Protein product: CSARDLGSTYNEQFF.

This chain links TRBV5-4 with TRBJ2-7; D possibly corresponds to TRBD2 (6 bases). The CDR3 runs to 14 residues. Trimming cost V 3 bases and J 4 bases, with 14 bases left between them. The germline V gene encodes CDR1 SGHNT and CDR2 YYREEE (reference sequence). The CDR3 sequence is CASSSGDSQYEQYF. DNA of the CDR3: TGTGCCAGCAGCTCGGGAGACAGTCAGTACGAGCAGTACTTC.

J is TRBJ2-1 and V is TRBV9, with 7 bases lining up with TRBD2. The J segment lost 2 bases and the V segment lost 3 bases, leaving 5 bases of the junction unmatched. Germline V lookup: CDR1 SGDLS, CDR2 YYNGEE. The CDR3 loop spans 15 amino acids. CDR3 loop: CASSAAGTAYNEQFF. The CDR3 nucleotides are TGTGCCAGCAGCGCAGCGGGAACGGCCTACAATGAGCAGTTCTTC.

The chain joins TRBV19 to TRBJ1-5; D is unclear. Per germline, CDR1 LNHDA and CDR2 SQIVND (reference sequence). The length of the CDR3 is 15 residues. V was shortened by 3 bases and J by 0 bases, with 9 bases between the two germline ends. CDR3 region: CASSMVASSNQPQHF. CDR3 DNA sequence: TGTGCCAGTAGTATGGTGGCCAGTAGCAATCAGCCCCAGCATTTT.

In the case of this clonotype: An end of the junction does not agree with germline; a read error may underlie this. The chain links TRBV7-2 to TRBJ1-2, with TRBD1 as a possible D gene (6 bases). This CDR3 comprises 15 residues. CDR1 is SGHTA and CDR2 is FQGNSA in the germline V gene. CDR3 sequence (DNA): TGTGCAAGCAGCTCAGGTCCAGGGGATGGCTATGGCTACACCTTC. It encodes CASSSGPGDGYGYTF.

This clonotype was detected a few times. The chain joins TRBV29-1 to TRBJ2-1; the D gene is possibly TRBD1 (5 bases). V was cut by 0 bases and J by 4 bases, with 13 bases left in between. CDR1 and CDR2 (germline): SQVTM, ANQGSEA. This CDR3 contains 15 residues. DNA for the CDR3: TGCAGCGTTGAAGAGGTAGGGGCAAATTACAATGAGCAGTTCTTC. Amino acids: CSVEEVGANYNEQFF.

This chain uses TRBV5-1 with TRBJ2-7; D uncertain. This CDR3 is 12 amino acids long. V lost 7 bases to trimming and J lost 2 bases, with 10 bases between them. The germline V gene encodes CDR1 SGHRS and CDR2 YFSETQ. Here the CDR3 DNA reads TGCGCCAGCTGGACGGACCCCTACGAGCAGTACTTC. It yields the protein CASWTDPYEQYF.